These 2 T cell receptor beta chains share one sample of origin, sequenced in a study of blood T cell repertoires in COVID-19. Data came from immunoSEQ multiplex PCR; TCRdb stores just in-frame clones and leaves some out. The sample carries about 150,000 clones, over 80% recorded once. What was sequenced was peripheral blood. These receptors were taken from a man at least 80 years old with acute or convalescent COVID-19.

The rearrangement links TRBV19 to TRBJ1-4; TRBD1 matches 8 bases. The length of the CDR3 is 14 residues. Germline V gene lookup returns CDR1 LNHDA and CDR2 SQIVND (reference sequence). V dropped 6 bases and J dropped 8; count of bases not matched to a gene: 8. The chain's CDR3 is CASRTPGTGEKLFF. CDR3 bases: TGTGCCAGTAGGACGCCCGGGACAGGAGAAAAACTGTTTTTT.

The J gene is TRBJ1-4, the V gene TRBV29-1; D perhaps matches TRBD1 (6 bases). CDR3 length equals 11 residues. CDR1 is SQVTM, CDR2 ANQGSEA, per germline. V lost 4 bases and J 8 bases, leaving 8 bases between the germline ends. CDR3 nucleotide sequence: TGCAGCGTTGCGGGGGGCGAAAAACTGTTTTTT. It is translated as CSVAGGEKLFF.